The clone carrying this T cell receptor (beta chain) was recorded a few times. These data originate in a study of T-cell memory formation after mild COVID-19. One entry per CDR3 protein results from TCRdb running MiXCR on the 5' RACE reads. The repertoire consists of about 250,000 distinct CDR3 sequences, with roughly 15% occurring once and the leading ten covering approximately 3.5%. CDR3 length: 16 amino acids. Trimming removed 0 bases at V and 1 base at J, with 14 bases between. Per the germline V gene, CDR1 is SQVTM and CDR2 is ANQGSEA. The V call is TRBV29-1, the J call TRBJ2-3; D possibly corresponds to TRBD1 (5 bases). The origin of this receptor is a young man who had mild COVID-19 (a few samples of this study predate the infection). Cell type and time point are not known. The sample was PBMCs or a T cell subset sorted from them (not recorded which). The CDR3 bases are TGCAGCGTTGAAGACCCCCCCCTAGGGGGCACAGATACGCAGTATTTT. Residues: CSVEDPPLGGTDTQYF.